The source of this TCR beta chain is a study of T cell responses to AZD1222 COVID-19 vaccine. Findings of the study overall: The number of AZD1222 recipients seropositive at baseline was only 5 to 7.

Using immunoSEQ multiplex PCR, the repertoire was profiled, and TCRdb retains in-frame clones only, with some absent. The table includes 95,000 to 150,000 clones, approximately 88% detected once. As for this clone: What it binds is not known.

This material consisted of peripheral blood, taken on day 0 of AZD1222 vaccination. This TCR came from an adult in good health.

CDR3 coding DNA: TGTGCCAGCAGCGTCCCCCTAGACAGTGATAGCAATCAGCCCCAGCATTTT. The encoded protein is CASSVPLDSDSNQPQHF. This chain connects TRBV9 to TRBJ1-5; TRBD1 might be the D (5 bases). Trimming removed 2 bases at V and 0 bases at J, with 15 bases between. CDR3 length: 17 amino acids. Looked up from germline, CDR1 is SGDLS and CDR2 is YYNGEE.